This T cell receptor beta chain is drawn from a study of T cell repertoires in cytomegalovirus infection (dated by TCRdb to the late 2010s). As for the study more broadly: The HLA type of each donor mattered for the analysis, because public TCR beta signatures pointed to carriage of CMV infection along with the matching HLA type. Broad study findings and their caveats: The ex vivo response was dominated by HLA-C-restricted CMV-specific TCR beta clonotypes, which also provided the single most frequent clonotype in two of eight donors. Carriers of CMV infection plus the relevant HLA type were discriminated by the cumulative frequency of public TCR beta family members in the study cohort and in an independent roughly 350-donor cohort.

The V end gives up 6 bases and the J end 0 bases, leaving 9 bases in the junction not matched to a gene. CDR1 and CDR2 were assigned from the germline V gene as SNHLY and FYNNEI. The CDR3, from cysteine to phenylalanine, totals 18 residues. The kept DNA is CDR3 alone, 54 bases in frame from the first base. A remark on this clonotype: Its antigen is not yet known. Within one base of it there is no much larger clone, and no base qualities were kept.

The reads were generated on an Illumina HiSeq 1500. Clones were called with MiXCR by TCRdb after fastp trimmed the public reads at Q25, and only in-frame beta chains were retained. Every distinct CDR3 protein forms one entry, paired with its most common genes and DNA. The sample data list 150,000 to 200,000 distinct CDR3 sequences, and about 15% of these were observed just once. The ten largest make up 25% to 30% of the sample. The clonotype was recovered from a human donor in good health (CMV status not recorded). Some clones in this sample may be carry-over from other donors' samples. The sequence is built from TRBV2 and TRBJ2-7, with 15 junctional bases fitting TRBD2. Sequenced input: PBMCs. The CDR3 protein is CASRGGLAGGGSSYEQYF. The DNA sequence is given as TGTGCCAGCAGGGGGGGACTAGCGGGGGGCGGGAGCTCCTACGAGCAGTACTTC.